These T cell receptor beta chains were read from a single sample in a study of shared T cell receptors in the human thymus. Only in-frame clones appear in the TCRdb table, and some are missing; sequencing was by immunoSEQ multiplex PCR. The sample has hundreds of thousands of clones, more than 75% seen once; the top ten hold over 0.008%. The same data also went into a second study, on human thymus T cells.

Sequenced input: thymocytes. Receptors were obtained from a boy under two years old with a congenital heart defect. The CDR3 runs from the conserved cysteine through the conserved F or W. D genes are given only for firm matches. The size field is filled for only some rows; it gives once, few, many or a size class.

TRBD2	TRBV28	-	CASSFPGLAGKGEQYF
-	TRBV15	-	CATSRIATSTDTQYF
-	TRBV19	few	CASTAAGSYEQYF
TRBD2	TRBV4-3	once	CASSQGPLAYNEQFF
-	TRBV29-1	-	CSVGPGLLFAQYF
TRBD2	TRBV28	-	CASSLWIAGGPHEQYF
-	TRBV4-3	few	CASSQDQGLEKLFF
TRBD1	TRBV11-2	-	CASSRTGYLPSGANVLTF
-	TRBV7-8	-	CASSSTQGFEQYF
TRBD1	TRBV28	-	CASSLPRDRKKSFYGYTF
-	TRBV5-1	-	CASSKSVERLSSGNTIYF
-	TRBV7-2	-	CASIGELGGFEQFF
-	TRBV7-8	once	CASSLDRDNSPLHF
-	TRBV2	-	CASSESMERRSSYEQYF
-	TRBV4-1	-	CASSQQGPYNEQFF
TRBD2	TRBV19	-	CASSFGLAPYEQYF
TRBD1	TRBV2	few	CASVGTVNYEQYF
TRBD2	TRBV4-2	-	CASSQLRGGRDTQYF
TRBD1	TRBV13	-	CASSMVGTGGSGANVLTF
-	TRBV11-2	-	CASSPSPSYEQYF
TRBD1	TRBV4-1	-	CASSHAIPGQGAGGNQPQHF
-	TRBV7-2	-	CASSLFGAETQYF
-	TRBV6-1	-	CASRPGHLSYEQYF
TRBD1	TRBV7-9	once	CASSLSRGTGNEQFF
TRBD1	TRBV28	-	CVSSLGQLYQPQHF
TRBD1	TRBV7-9	-	CASSPGTGGSNQPQHF
-	TRBV15	once	CATSILGRRSPEAFF
TRBD1	TRBV28	once	CASSLKGKRGQIPTEAFF
-	TRBV4-3	-	CASSQARTAPYEQYF
TRBD1	TRBV6-1	-	CASSTTGGDNEQYF
TRBD1	TRBV27	-	CASSSFTIQGGATNEKLFF
TRBD2	TRBV4-3	-	CASSPLGLAGGPGVFGGTQYF
TRBD2	TRBV10-2	-	CASSESGLAGVGNEQFF
TRBD2	TRBV28	-	CASSLWSGSGRTDTQYF
-	TRBV7-2	-	CASSLRGVTEAFF
TRBD2	TRBV28	-	CASCERGWGSYNEQFF
TRBD1	TRBV6-5	-	CASSYRDRAYEQYF
TRBD2	TRBV27	-	CASSLNDLAGIYNEQFF
-	TRBV4-1	once	CASSRYGLGANTEAFF
-	TRBV10-3	-	CAISERGRGGSRNEQFF
-	TRBV19	-	CASSSISTGMTSGYEQYF